The T cell receptor beta chain under discussion was sequenced for a study of T-cell memory formation after mild COVID-19. TCRdb re-called the 5' RACE reads with MiXCR, one entry per CDR3 protein. This sample carries about 300,000 distinct CDR3 sequences, 15% to 20% of them seen once, and the ten largest clones take around a fifth. The CDR3 totals 14 residues. Germline V CDR1 and CDR2: LNHDA, SQIVND (reference sequence). V lost 6 bases and J lost 6, with 17 bases in between. In its sample, this clonotype was seen a few times. Source material: PBMCs or a T cell subset sorted from them (not recorded which). This chain uses TRBV19 with TRBJ1-2; weak D call: TRBD1 (5 bases). The sequence came from a man aged 18 to 29 who had mild COVID-19 (a few samples of this study predate the infection). Cell type and time point are not known. The CDR3 region has the DNA TGTGCCAGTAGGACCAAGGGGACCTTGGATGGCTACACCTTC. Translation: CASRTKGTLDGYTF.